These 18 T cell receptor beta chains were sequenced from one sample in a study of shared clonotypes between healthy human individuals. The repertoire was sequenced with immunoSEQ multiplex PCR; TCRdb's copy has only in-frame clones and lacks some. This table holds approximately 470,000 clones, about 72% found once. Sequencing was done on a sample of PBMCs. The receptors here all came from a woman aged 40 to 50 in good health. Some clones in this sample may be carry-over from other donors' samples.

This chain uses TRBV7-9 with TRBJ2-1; a possible D gene is TRBD2 (6 bases). The CDR3 runs to 13 residues. Germline lookup yields CDR1 SEHNR and CDR2 FQNEAQ (reference sequence). V shed 7 bases and J shed 13 bases, with 20 bases lying between them. CDR3 protein: CASNYEAKTSQFF. Written as DNA, the CDR3 is TGTGCCAGCAACTATGAGGCCAAGACTAGTCAGTTCTTC. The full variable domain, rest sourced from reference TRBV7-9 and TRBJ2-1, is DTGVSQNPRHKITKRGQNVTFRCDPISEHNRLYWYRQTLGQGPEFLTYFQNEAQLEKSRLLSDRFSAERPKGSFSTLEIQRTEQGDSAMYLCASNYEAKTSQFFGPGTRLTVL.

The chain is built from TRBV28 and TRBJ2-5, with D tentatively TRBD2 (5 bases). Trimming removed 5 bases from V and 1 base from J, with 8 bases in between. The germline gives CDR1 MDHEN, CDR2 SYDVKM. The CDR3 spans 13 residues. The CDR3 region has the DNA TGTGCCAGCAGTGGAGGAGGCCAAGAGACCCAGTACTTC. This translates into CASSGGGQETQYF. The full variable domain, with the rest looked up from reference TRBV28 and TRBJ2-5, is DVKVTQSSRYLVKRTGEKVFLECVQDMDHENMFWYRQDPGLGLRLIYFSYDVKMKEKGDIPEGYSVSREKKERFSLILESASTNQTSMYLCASSGGGQETQYFGPGTRLLVL.

The chain carries TRBV4-3 and TRBJ1-1; maybe TRBD1 (5 bases). Trimming left V 6 bases short and J 1 base short, with 18 bases between. The V gene's germline CDR1 is LGHNA and CDR2 YSLEER. This CDR3 has 16 residues. As DNA, the CDR3 is TGCGCCAGCAGTCCTTGGGGGACGAGGGGGAACACTGAAGCTTTCTTT. Translating it yields CASSPWGTRGNTEAFF.

The chain employs TRBV6-6 and TRBJ1-1, with D maybe TRBD1 (5 bases). The CDR3 is 14 amino acids. V gave up 5 bases and J gave up 4 bases, with 14 bases separating them. Germline values: CDR1 MNHNY, CDR2 SVGAGI (reference sequence). CDR3 loop: CASSTGAGGTEAFF. The CDR3 nucleotides are TGTGCCAGCAGTACCGGGGCCGGCGGCACTGAAGCTTTCTTT.

Comment on this clone: With only one base between it and a far larger clone, this is likely a read error. This rearrangement joins TRBV11-2 to TRBJ2-7, with a weak D call TRBD1 (6 bases). The CDR3 spans 14 residues. V was trimmed by 5 bases and J by 6 bases, leaving 17 bases between them. From germline, CDR1 is SGHAT and CDR2 FQNNGV. This CDR3 is CASSLRAGDGEQYF. The CDR3 region has the DNA TGTGCCAGCAGCCTCAGGGCAGGGGACGGCGAGCAGTACTTC.

Points on this clone: With a far larger clone one base away, a read error is the likely cause. The rearrangement links TRBV5-1 to TRBJ2-2, with 7 bases identical to TRBD2. CDR3 length: 15 amino acids. CDR1 SGHRS and CDR2 YFSETQ come from the germline V gene. CDR3 in amino acids: CASSQTSLGTGELSF. CDR3 nucleotides: TGCGCCAGCAGCCAGACTAGCCTCGGCACCGGGGAGCTGTCTTTT.

This clone was observed a handful of times. The chain is built from TRBV30 and TRBJ1-3; no clear D gene. The CDR3 totals 14 residues. The V end was cut by 4 bases, the J end by 0 bases, with 10 bases between. Germline assignment: CDR1 GTSNPN and CDR2 SVGIG (reference sequence). CDR3 protein: CAWTGESSGNTIYF. The CDR3 region has the DNA TGTGCCTGGACCGGGGAGAGCTCTGGAAACACCATATATTTT. Using reference TRBV30 and TRBJ1-3 for the parts outside the CDR3, the full variable domain is SQTIHQWPATLVQPVGSPLSLECTVEGTSNPNLYWYRQAAGRGLQLLFYSVGIGQISSEVPQNLSASRPQDRQFILSSKKLLLSDSGFYLCAWTGESSGNTIYFGEGSWLTVV.

V is TRBV9 and J is TRBJ2-1, with TRBD2 identical over 11 bases. This CDR3 has 15 residues. CDR1 is SGDLS, CDR2 YYNGEE, per germline. V lost 3 bases, J lost 5 bases, and 4 bases stayed unmatched. The CDR3 sequence is CASSEGLAAHNEQFF. CDR3 bases: TGTGCCAGCAGCGAGGGACTAGCGGCTCACAATGAGCAGTTCTTC.

The rearrangement links TRBV30 to TRBJ1-1, with D possibly matching TRBD1 (6 bases). The CDR3 runs 13 residues. V lost 2 bases, J lost 4 bases, and 11 bases lay in between. The germline CDR1 and CDR2 sequences are GTSNPN and SVGIG (reference sequence). The CDR3 bases are TGTGCCTGGAGTATGGGGGCGAGCACTGAAGCTTTCTTT. Protein product: CAWSMGASTEAFF.

This rearrangement joins TRBV5-1 to TRBJ2-2; 11 bases map to TRBD2. Germline lookup yields CDR1 SGHRS and CDR2 YFSETQ. CDR3 length: 18 amino acids. V lost 4 bases and J lost 6; bases outside the gene matches: 14. CDR3 in DNA: TGCGCCAGCAGCCCAGGACTAGCGGGCGCAAGGGGATCCGGGGAGCTGTTTTTT. This codes for CASSPGLAGARGSGELFF. Looking up the rest from reference TRBV5-1 and TRBJ2-2 gives the full variable domain: KAGVTQTPRYLIKTRGQQVTLSCSPISGHRSVSWYQQTPGQGLQFLFEYFSETQRNKGNFPGRFSGRQFSNSRSEMNVSTLELGDSALYLCASSPGLAGARGSGELFFGEGSRLTVL.

V gene TRBV28 combines with J gene TRBJ1-1; D is undetermined. The CDR3 consists of 12 residues. The germline V and J ends were trimmed by 9 bases and 4 bases, with 12 bases remaining between them. Germline assignment: CDR1 MDHEN and CDR2 SYDVKM. CDR3 residues: CASLGLGTEAFF. In DNA form, the CDR3 reads TGTGCCAGTCTGGGGTTGGGCACTGAAGCTTTCTTT.

This clone was recorded a few times. The rearrangement uses TRBV29-1 and TRBJ2-5; 9 positions match TRBD2. The V and J ends lost 3 bases and 7 bases, in that order; junction bases with no gene match: 9. Germline-derived CDR1 and CDR2 are SQVTM and ANQGSEA. This CDR3 has 14 amino acids. CDR3 nucleotide sequence: TGCAGCGTTGAGGGTAGCGGGAGTCGCGGGACCCAGTACTTC. Its translation: CSVEGSGSRGTQYF.

This clone was seen once. The chain employs TRBV19 and TRBJ2-7; the D gene is possibly TRBD2 (6 bases). Per the germline V gene, CDR1 is LNHDA and CDR2 is SQIVND (reference sequence). V was shortened by 5 bases and J by 3 bases, with 17 bases between the two germline ends. The CDR3 has 15 amino acids. The CDR3 coding sequence is TGTGCCAGTAGTCCAACCCTAGCGCTCGGCTACGAGCAGTACTTC. Translating it yields CASSPTLALGYEQYF.

CDR3 bases: TGTGCCAGTGGAACCGGGACTAGCGGACCAGATACGCAGTATTTT. It translates to CASGTGTSGPDTQYF. The V and J genes are TRBV19 and TRBJ2-3; 11 bases agree with TRBD2. The CDR3 contains 15 residues. The ends lost 8 bases at V and 4 bases at J; junction bases unmatched: 8. Germline lookup yields CDR1 LNHDA and CDR2 SQIVND (reference sequence).

CDR3 nucleotides: TGCGCCAGCAGCTCGGCAGGGACAGGGTACTATGGCTACACCTTC. Protein product: CASSSAGTGYYGYTF. V is TRBV5-1 and J is TRBJ1-2, with TRBD1 identical over 9 bases. The CDR3 is 15 residues long. With V trimmed by 3 bases and J by 3 bases, 6 bases remained unmatched. Germline CDR1 SGHRS, CDR2 YFSETQ.

Only one count was recorded for this clone. The chain employs TRBV11-2 and TRBJ2-7, with 8 bases identical to TRBD1. Germline V CDR1 and CDR2: SGHAT, FQNNGV. This CDR3 is built from 16 residues. J was trimmed by 9 bases and V by 1 base; bases with no gene match: 14. The CDR3 DNA follows: TGTGCCAGCAGCTTAGCACGGGGGACAGGAGCTACCGGGCAGTACTTC. It encodes CASSLARGTGATGQYF.

The chain has TRBV6-5 and TRBJ2-7; D is perhaps TRBD2 (5 bases). The CDR3 runs to 15 residues. Trimming cost V 2 bases and J 5 bases, with 16 bases left between them. CDR1 is MNHEY and CDR2 is SVGAGI in the germline V gene. The CDR3 DNA is TGTGCCAGCAGTTACGGGCGGGCGTCCCTCAACGAGCAGTACTTC. Encoded protein: CASSYGRASLNEQYF.

This chain uses TRBV14 with TRBJ2-5; D unresolved. From germline, CDR1 is SGHDN and CDR2 FVKESK. Trimming shortened V by 4 bases and J by 5 bases, and 20 bases separated the two germline ends. There are 16 residues in the CDR3. The CDR3 spells CASSPTRASAWETQYF. CDR3 nucleotide sequence: TGTGCCAGCAGCCCAACCCGGGCCTCAGCTTGGGAGACCCAGTACTTC. Full variable domain (rest looked up from reference TRBV14 and TRBJ2-5): EAGVTQFPSHSVIEKGQTVTLRCDPISGHDNLYWYRRVMGKEIKFLLHFVKESKQDESGMPNNRFLAERTGGTYSTLKVQPAELEDSGVYFCASSPTRASAWETQYFGPGTRLLVL.